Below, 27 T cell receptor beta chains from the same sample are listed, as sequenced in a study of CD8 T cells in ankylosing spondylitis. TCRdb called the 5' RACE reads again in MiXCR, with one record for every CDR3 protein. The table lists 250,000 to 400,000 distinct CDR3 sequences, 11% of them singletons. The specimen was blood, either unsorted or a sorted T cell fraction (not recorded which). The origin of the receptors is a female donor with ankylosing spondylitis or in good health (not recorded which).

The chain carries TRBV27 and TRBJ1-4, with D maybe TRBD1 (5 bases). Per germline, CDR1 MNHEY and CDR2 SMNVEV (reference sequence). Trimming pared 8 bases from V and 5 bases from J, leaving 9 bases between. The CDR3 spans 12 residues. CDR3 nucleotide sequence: TGTGCCAGCCATGGGGGGAATGAAAAACTGTTTTTT. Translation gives CASHGGNEKLFF.

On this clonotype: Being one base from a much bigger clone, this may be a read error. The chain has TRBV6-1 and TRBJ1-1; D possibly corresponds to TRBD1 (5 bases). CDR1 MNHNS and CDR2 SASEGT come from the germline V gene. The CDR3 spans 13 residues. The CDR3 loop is CDSSAPPGTQAFF. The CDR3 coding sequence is TGTGACAGCAGTGCTCCGCCGGGGACCCAAGCTTTCTTT.

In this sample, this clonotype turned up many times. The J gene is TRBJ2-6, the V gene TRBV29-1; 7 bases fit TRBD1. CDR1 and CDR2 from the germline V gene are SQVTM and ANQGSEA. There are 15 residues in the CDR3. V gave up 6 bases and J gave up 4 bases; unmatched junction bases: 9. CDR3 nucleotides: TGCAGCGTCACAGGGGCTCACCCCGGGGCCAACGTCCTGACTTTC. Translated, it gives CSVTGAHPGANVLTF.

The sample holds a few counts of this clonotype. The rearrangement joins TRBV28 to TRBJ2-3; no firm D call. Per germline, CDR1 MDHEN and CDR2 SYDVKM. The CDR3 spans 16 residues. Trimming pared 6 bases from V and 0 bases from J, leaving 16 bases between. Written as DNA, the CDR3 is TGTGCCAGCAGCTCAATACCCGCCCCTAGCACAGATACGCAGTATTTT. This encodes CASSSIPAPSTDTQYF.

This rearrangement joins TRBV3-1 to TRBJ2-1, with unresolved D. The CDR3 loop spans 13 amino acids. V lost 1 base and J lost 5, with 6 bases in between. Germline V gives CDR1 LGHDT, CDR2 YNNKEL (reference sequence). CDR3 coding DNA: TGTGCCAGCAGCCAAGCTTTAAACAATGAGCAGTTCTTC. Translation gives CASSQALNNEQFF.

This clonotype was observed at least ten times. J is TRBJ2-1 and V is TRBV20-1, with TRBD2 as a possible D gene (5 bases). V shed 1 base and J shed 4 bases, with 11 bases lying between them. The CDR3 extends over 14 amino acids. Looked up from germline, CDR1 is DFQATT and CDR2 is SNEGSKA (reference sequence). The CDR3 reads CSARADYPYNEQFF. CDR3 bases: TGCAGTGCTAGAGCCGACTACCCTTACAATGAGCAGTTCTTC.

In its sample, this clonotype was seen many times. The CDR3, as DNA: TGCAGCGCAGGCCAAGGTCAGACTTCGGAGACCCAGTACTTC. Residues: CSAGQGQTSETQYF. The rearrangement uses TRBV29-1 and TRBJ2-5; the D is unclear. The CDR3 extends over 14 amino acids. CDR1 SQVTM and CDR2 ANQGSEA come from the germline V gene. The ends were cut back, 7 bases at V and 5 bases at J, with 20 bases in the middle.

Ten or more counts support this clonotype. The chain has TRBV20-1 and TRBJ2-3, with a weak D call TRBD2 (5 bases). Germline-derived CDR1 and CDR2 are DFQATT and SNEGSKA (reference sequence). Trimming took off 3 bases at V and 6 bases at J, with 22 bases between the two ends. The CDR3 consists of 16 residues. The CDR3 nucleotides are TGCAGTGCTAGGCCCTGGTCTAGCTCCGCTGGGGATACGCAGTATTTT. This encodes CSARPWSSSAGDTQYF.

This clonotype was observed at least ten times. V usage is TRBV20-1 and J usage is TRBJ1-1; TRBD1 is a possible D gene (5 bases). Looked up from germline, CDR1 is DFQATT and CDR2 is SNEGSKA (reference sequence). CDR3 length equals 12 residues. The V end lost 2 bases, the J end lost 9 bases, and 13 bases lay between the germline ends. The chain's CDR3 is CSARKGDRQAFF. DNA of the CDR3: TGCAGTGCTAGAAAAGGGGATCGTCAAGCTTTCTTT.

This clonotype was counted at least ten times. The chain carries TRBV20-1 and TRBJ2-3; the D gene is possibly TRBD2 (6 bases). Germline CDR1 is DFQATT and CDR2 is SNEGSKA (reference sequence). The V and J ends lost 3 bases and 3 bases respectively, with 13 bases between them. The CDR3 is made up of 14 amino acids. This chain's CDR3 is CSASGARGTDTQYF. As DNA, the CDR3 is TGCAGTGCTAGCGGGGCCCGGGGGACAGATACGCAGTATTTT.

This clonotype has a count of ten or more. CDR3 DNA sequence: TGTGCCAGCAGCTTAGTTTCTGACAAGGGTGAAGCTTTCTTT. Translation gives CASSLVSDKGEAFF. The chain employs TRBV7-8 and TRBJ1-1; no clear D gene. The CDR3 loop spans 14 amino acids. V was shortened by 1 base and J by 7 bases, with 13 bases between the two germline ends. Germline V gene data show CDR1 as SGHVS and CDR2 as FQNEAQ.

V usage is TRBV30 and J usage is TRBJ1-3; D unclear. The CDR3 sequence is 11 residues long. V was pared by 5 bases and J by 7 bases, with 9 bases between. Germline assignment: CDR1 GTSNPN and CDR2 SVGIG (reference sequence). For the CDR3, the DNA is TGTGCCTGGGGGGTTCTTAACACCATATATTTT. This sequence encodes CAWGVLNTIYF.

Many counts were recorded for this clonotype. The CDR3 region is CSAIGGRAIGELFF. Written as DNA, the CDR3 is TGCAGTGCTATTGGAGGGAGGGCCATCGGGGAGCTGTTTTTT. The rearrangement joins TRBV20-1 to TRBJ2-2; 7 bases fit TRBD2. The ends lost 4 bases at V and 7 bases at J; junction bases unmatched: 9. The CDR3 runs 14 residues. Germline CDR1 and CDR2: DFQATT and SNEGSKA (reference sequence).

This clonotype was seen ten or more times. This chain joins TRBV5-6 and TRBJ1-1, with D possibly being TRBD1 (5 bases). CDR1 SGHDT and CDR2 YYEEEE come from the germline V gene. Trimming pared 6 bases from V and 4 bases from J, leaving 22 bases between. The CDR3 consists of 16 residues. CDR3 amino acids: CASIILSDGGGTEAFF. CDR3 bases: TGTGCCAGCATCATCCTCTCGGACGGGGGGGGCACTGAAGCTTTCTTT.

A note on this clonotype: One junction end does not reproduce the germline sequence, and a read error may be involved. The CDR3 reads CASSPRTRDTRYF. The CDR3 nucleotides are TGTGCCAGCAGCCCACGGACTAGAGATACGCGGTATTTT. V and J are TRBV5-5 and TRBJ2-3; 7 bases match TRBD2. Germline CDR1 reads SGHKS; CDR2 reads YYEKEE (reference sequence). CDR3 length: 13 residues.

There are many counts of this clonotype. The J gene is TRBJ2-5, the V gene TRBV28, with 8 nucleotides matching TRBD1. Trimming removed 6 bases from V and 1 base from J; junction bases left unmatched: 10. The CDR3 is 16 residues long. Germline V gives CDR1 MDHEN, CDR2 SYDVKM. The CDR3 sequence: CASRFRQGIGQETQYF. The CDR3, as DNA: TGTGCCAGCAGGTTTCGACAGGGGATCGGCCAAGAGACCCAGTACTTC.

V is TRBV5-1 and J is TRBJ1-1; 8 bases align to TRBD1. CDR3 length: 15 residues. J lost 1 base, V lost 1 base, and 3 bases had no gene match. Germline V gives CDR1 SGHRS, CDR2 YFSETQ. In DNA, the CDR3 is TGCGCCAGCAGCTTGAGGGGACAGGCGAACACTGAAGCTTTCTTT. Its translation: CASSLRGQANTEAFF.

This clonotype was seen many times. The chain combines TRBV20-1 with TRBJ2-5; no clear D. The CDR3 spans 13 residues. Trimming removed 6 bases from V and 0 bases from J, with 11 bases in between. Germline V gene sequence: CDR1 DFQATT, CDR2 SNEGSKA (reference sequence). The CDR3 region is CSAPTLYQETQYF. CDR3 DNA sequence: TGCAGTGCCCCGACCCTGTACCAAGAGACCCAGTACTTC.

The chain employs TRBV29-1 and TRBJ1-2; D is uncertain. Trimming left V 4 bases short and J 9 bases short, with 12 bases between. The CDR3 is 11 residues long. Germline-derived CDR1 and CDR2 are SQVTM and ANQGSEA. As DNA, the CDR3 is TGCAGCGTTGTCCAGGCGGCTCGCTACACCTTC. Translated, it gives CSVVQAARYTF.

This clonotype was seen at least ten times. This CDR3 reads CASSLEGINQPQHF. In DNA, the CDR3 is TGCGCCAGCAGCTTGGAGGGCATCAATCAGCCCCAGCATTTT. The V and J genes are TRBV5-1 and TRBJ1-5; D gene unclear. V lost 0 bases, J lost 3 bases, and 7 bases lay in between. The CDR3 is 14 residues long. CDR1 and CDR2 from the germline V gene are SGHRS and YFSETQ. Full variable domain (rest looked up from reference TRBV5-1 and TRBJ1-5): KAGVTQTPRYLIKTRGQQVTLSCSPISGHRSVSWYQQTPGQGLQFLFEYFSETQRNKGNFPGRFSGRQFSNSRSEMNVSTLELGDSALYLCASSLEGINQPQHFGDGTRLSIL.

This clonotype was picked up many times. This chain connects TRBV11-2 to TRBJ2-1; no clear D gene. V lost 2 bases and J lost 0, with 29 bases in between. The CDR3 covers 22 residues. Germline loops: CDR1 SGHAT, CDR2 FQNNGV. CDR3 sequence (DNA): TGTGCCAGCAGCTTATATTTATCGGTGCCTCGGAGCCTTGGCGACTCCTACAATGAGCAGTTCTTC. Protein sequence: CASSLYLSVPRSLGDSYNEQFF.

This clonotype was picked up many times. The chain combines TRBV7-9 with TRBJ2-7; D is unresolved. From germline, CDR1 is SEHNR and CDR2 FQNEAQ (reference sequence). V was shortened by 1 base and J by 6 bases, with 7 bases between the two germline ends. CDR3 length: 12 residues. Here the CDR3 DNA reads TGTGCCAGCAGCTTAGTGGTCGGCGAGCAGTACTTC. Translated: CASSLVVGEQYF. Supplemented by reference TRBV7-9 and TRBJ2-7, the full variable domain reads DTGVSQNPRHKITKRGQNVTFRCDPISEHNRLYWYRQTLGQGPEFLTYFQNEAQLEKSRLLSDRFSAERPKGSFSTLEIQRTEQGDSAMYLCASSLVVGEQYFGPGTRLTVT.

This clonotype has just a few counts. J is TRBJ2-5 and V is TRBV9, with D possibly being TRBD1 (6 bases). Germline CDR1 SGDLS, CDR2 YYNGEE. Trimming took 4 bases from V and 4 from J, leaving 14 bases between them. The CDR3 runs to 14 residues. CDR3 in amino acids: CASSTRGGSETQYF. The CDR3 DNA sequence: TGTGCCAGCAGCACCCGAGGGGGATCAGAGACCCAGTACTTC. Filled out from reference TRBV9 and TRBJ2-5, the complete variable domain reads DSGVTQTPKHLITATGQRVTLRCSPRSGDLSVYWYQQSLDQGLQFLIQYYNGEERAKGNILERFSAQQFPDLHSELNLSSLELGDSALYFCASSTRGGSETQYFGPGTRLLVL.

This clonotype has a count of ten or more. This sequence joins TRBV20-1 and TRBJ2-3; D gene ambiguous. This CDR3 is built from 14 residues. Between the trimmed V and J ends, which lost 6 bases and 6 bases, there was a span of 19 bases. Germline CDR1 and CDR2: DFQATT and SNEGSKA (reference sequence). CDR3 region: CSATIPGVLDTQYF. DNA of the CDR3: TGCAGTGCCACGATTCCTGGGGTATTGGATACGCAGTATTTT.

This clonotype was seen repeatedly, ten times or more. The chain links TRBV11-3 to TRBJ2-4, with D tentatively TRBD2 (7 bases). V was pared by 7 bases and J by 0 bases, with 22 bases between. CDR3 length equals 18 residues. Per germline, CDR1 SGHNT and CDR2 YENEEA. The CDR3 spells CASKDPEGGRLAKNIQYF. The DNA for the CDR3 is TGTGCCAGCAAAGACCCGGAGGGGGGGAGGCTAGCCAAAAACATTCAGTACTTC.

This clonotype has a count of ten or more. Here the CDR3 DNA reads TGTGCCATCGGGGACCGTAGCTCTGGAAACACCATATATTTT. As protein: CAIGDRSSGNTIYF. The rearrangement links TRBV10-3 to TRBJ1-3; a possible D gene is TRBD1 (5 bases). Looked up from germline, CDR1 is ENHRY and CDR2 is SYGVKD. This CDR3 has 14 residues. Trimming pared 8 bases from V and 0 bases from J, leaving 11 bases between.

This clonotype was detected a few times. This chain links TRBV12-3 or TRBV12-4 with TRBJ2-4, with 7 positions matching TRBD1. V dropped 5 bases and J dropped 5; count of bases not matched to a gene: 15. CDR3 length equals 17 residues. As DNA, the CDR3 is TGTGCCAGCAGTCATGGTTGGACAGGAGCAAAAGAAAACATTCAGTACTTC. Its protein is CASSHGWTGAKENIQYF.